Included here is one T cell receptor beta chain sequence, with context. Its matching antigen is unknown. Vbeta (60) and Jbeta (13) primers were used in the PCR. Measured with immunoSEQ multiplex PCR; TCRdb has only the in-frame clones, and not every one. The data hold under 200,000 clones, with about 65% observed a single time. These data are taken from a study of cytomegalovirus exposure and HLA in healthy donors. In the study overall: Unique TCRs numbering some 80 million, obtained from HLA-typed donors, made up an early data release.

The donors gave bone marrow, and they were healthy. Study-wide findings and caveats: The classifier reportedly diagnosed cytomegalovirus status with high specificity and sensitivity. Analysis performed later showed TCR beta chains linked to HLA being more clonally expanded than equally common others.

CDR3 size: 15 residues. The V gene end was trimmed by 4 bases and the J gene end by 8 bases; junction bases not matched to a gene: 9. Looked up from germline, CDR1 is LNHNV and CDR2 is YYDKDF (reference sequence). The J gene is TRBJ2-1, the V gene TRBV15; 9 nucleotides line up with TRBD2. Material for sequencing was PBMCs. The sequence was obtained from a woman in her 30s in good health and CMV-seronegative. The CDR3 DNA is TGTGCCACCAGCAATAGGCTAGCGGGGTCGTATGAGCAGTTCTTC. Amino acids: CATSNRLAGSYEQFF.